The 9 T cell receptor beta chains below come from one sample, sequenced in a study of tumor and adjacent non-tumor tissue in lung cancer. The template was RNA from unsorted bulk tissue. TCRbeta libraries were built with three rounds of nested PCR, modified from ARM-PCR. TCRdb re-called the multiplex PCR reads with MiXCR, one entry per CDR3 protein. The data show under 150,000 distinct CDR3 sequences, approximately 70% seen once. The sample consisted of lung tumor tissue. These receptors were collected from a man in his 60s with small cell lung cancer.

This clonotype has ten or more counts. The junction shows a germline mismatch at one end, possibly a read error. The genes are TRBV6-5 and TRBJ1-2, with 9 bases aligning to TRBD1. Germline CDR1 is MNHEY and CDR2 is SVGAGI. The CDR3 is 13 residues long. The CDR3: CASSMGQGYGYTF. CDR3 sequence (DNA): TGCGCCAGCAGCATGGGACAGGGCTATGGCTACACCTTC.

With regard to this clonotype: Being one base from a much bigger clone, this may be a read error. The chain recombines TRBV29-1 with TRBJ2-5, with D uncertain. Trimming took 5 bases from V and 4 from J, leaving 8 bases between them. The CDR3 covers 11 residues. CDR1 is SQVTM and CDR2 is ANQGSEA in the germline V gene. DNA of the CDR3: TGCAGCGTTATCTCGATAGAGACCCAGTACTTC. It codes for CSVISIETQYF.

Note on this clonotype: A much larger clone is a single base away; this may be a read error. This rearrangement joins TRBV6-2 or TRBV6-3 to TRBJ1-2; tentative D call: TRBD1 (6 bases). Trimming pared 7 bases from V and 7 bases from J, leaving 13 bases between. Per germline, CDR1 MNHEY and CDR2 SVGEGT. This CDR3 is built from 12 residues. As DNA, the CDR3 is TGTGCCAGCACTTCGCACAGGGCTGGCTACACCTTC. Translation gives CASTSHRAGYTF.

A remark on this clonotype: A much larger clone differs from this one at a single base, so this may be a read error. The chain links TRBV5-1 to TRBJ2-7; 7 bases are a match to TRBD2. Germline V gene sequence: CDR1 SGHRS, CDR2 YFSETQ. This CDR3 is built from 14 residues. With V trimmed by 0 bases and J by 5 bases, 5 bases remained unmatched. The DNA of the CDR3 is TGCGCCAGCAGCTTGGGGCGGGGGTTCCACGAGCAGTACTTC. Translating gives CASSLGRGFHEQYF.

The chain is built from TRBV11-2 and TRBJ2-1; D may be TRBD2 (5 bases). The CDR3 sequence is 13 residues long. V was trimmed by 8 bases and J by 3 bases, leaving 11 bases between them. Germline V CDR1 and CDR2: SGHAT, FQNNGV. The CDR3 DNA follows: TGTGCCAGCGGCCGGGGTGGCTACAATGAGCAGTTCTTC. This translates into CASGRGGYNEQFF. Supplemented by reference TRBV11-2 and TRBJ2-1, the full variable domain reads EAGVAQSPRYKIIEKRQSVAFWCNPISGHATLYWYQQILGQGPKLLIQFQNNGVVDDSQLPKDRFSAERLKGVDSTLKIQPAKLEDSAVYLCASGRGGYNEQFFGPGTRLTVL.

With regard to this clonotype: As the CDR3 is not closed by the conserved phenylalanine or tryptophan, this likely results from a read error. The chain is built from TRBV6-1 and TRBJ2-6; D ambiguous. Per germline, CDR1 MNHNS and CDR2 SASEGT. The CDR3 spans 15 residues. Trimming removed 8 bases from V and 4 bases from J, with 15 bases in between. In DNA, the CDR3 is TGTGCCAGCTGGGCAGGAAACTCCGGGGCCAACGTCCTGACTATC. It translates to CASWAGNSGANVLTI.

In this sample, this clonotype turned up once. CDR3 protein: CASSLTVLAGDTQYF. The CDR3 DNA reads as TGTGCCAGCAGCTTGACGGTACTAGCAGGGGATACGCAGTATTTT. The chain carries TRBV13 and TRBJ2-3; D is possibly TRBD2 (6 bases). CDR1 is PRHDT, CDR2 FYEKMQ, per germline (reference sequence). This CDR3 is 15 amino acids long. The V end was cut by 3 bases, the J end by 6 bases, with 16 bases between.

Points on this clonotype: A junction boundary mismatches the germline segment, possibly from a read error. The chain recombines TRBV11-3 with TRBJ2-7; 9 bases map to TRBD2. This CDR3 is built from 16 residues. The V gene's germline CDR1 is SGHNT and CDR2 YENEEA. The chain's CDR3 is CASSRTSASIGGEHYF. The CDR3 bases are TGTGCCAGCAGCAGGACTAGCGCGAGCATTGGTGGCGAGCATTACTTC.

Note on this clonotype: This likely comes from a read error, as the CDR3 has no conserved phenylalanine or tryptophan at its end. The limits of the CDR3 on the DNA are not certain, so only TCRdb's listed CDR3 is given. The V gene is TRBV11-2, the J gene TRBJ2-5. CDR1 is SGHAT, CDR2 FQNNGV, per germline. Both ends counted, the CDR3 spans 12 residues. This chain's CDR3 is CASSLYGETKYL.